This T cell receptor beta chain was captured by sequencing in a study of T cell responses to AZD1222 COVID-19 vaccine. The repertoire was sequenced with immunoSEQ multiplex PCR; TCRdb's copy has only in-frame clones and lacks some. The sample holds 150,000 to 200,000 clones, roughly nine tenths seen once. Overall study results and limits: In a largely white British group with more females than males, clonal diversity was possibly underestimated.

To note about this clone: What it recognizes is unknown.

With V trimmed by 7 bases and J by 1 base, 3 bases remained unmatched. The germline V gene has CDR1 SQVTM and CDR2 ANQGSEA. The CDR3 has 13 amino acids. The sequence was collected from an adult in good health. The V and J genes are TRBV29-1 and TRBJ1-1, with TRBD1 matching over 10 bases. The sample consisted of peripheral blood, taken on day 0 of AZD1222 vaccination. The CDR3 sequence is CSADRGQNTEAFF. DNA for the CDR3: TGCAGCGCCGACAGGGGGCAGAACACTGAAGCTTTCTTT.